The present T cell receptor delta chain was sequenced within a study of γδ T cells in repeated Plasmodium falciparum infection (dated by TCRdb to the early 2020s). In the study overall: The natural-infection arm enrolled Malian children exposed to intense seasonal malaria transmission and compared the Malian children with Australian children matched for age and gender. Four controlled human malaria infections were administered to five malaria-naive U.S. adults over about 630 days by bites from P. falciparum NF54-infected Anopheles stephensi mosquitoes. Malian gammadelta TCR repertoires were analysed cross-sectionally during no-transmission periods and were analysed longitudinally across acute febrile malaria episodes. The study looked at how repeated Plasmodium falciparum infection shapes the human gammadelta T cell repertoire, using both natural infection in Mali and controlled human malaria infection. Samples from controlled-infection subjects were taken at baseline, right before selected infections, and 21 days after each infection. Results the study describes overall, beyond this receptor: Across time and infection, the Vgamma9/Vdelta2+ TCR repertoires showed a highly stable polyclonal makeup, with many TCRgamma sequences overlapping between individuals. Repeated controlled infections appeared to drive waves of new clonotype selection in Vdelta2-negative, largely Vdelta1+, gammadelta TCR repertoires. Because the controlled-infection cohort was small, analysis of inter-individual variability in gammadelta T cell responses was limited. Generalizability was limited because the Malian cohort came from a small rural village made up predominantly of one ethnic group. Compared with the repertoires of Australian children, the Vdelta2-negative gammadelta TCR repertoires of Malian children appeared more clonally expanded, less diverse and less shared.

Relative to germline, V is missing 3 bases and J is missing 3 bases, with 29 bases of the junction outside any gene match. The germline V gene gives CDR1 as GEAIGNYY and CDR2 as EKD. Measured from the cysteine to the phenylalanine, the CDR3 is 23 residues long. The kept DNA is CDR3 alone, 69 bases in frame from the first base. For bulk TCR repertoire analysis, Vgamma9/Vdelta2+ and Vdelta2-negative gammadelta T cell populations were isolated by flow sorting from peripheral blood mononuclear cells. Library generation was performed with multiplex PCR. The sample was run on an Illumina MiSeq. Both TCR gamma (TRG) and TCR delta (TRD) chains were sequenced from each sorted gammadelta T cell sample. Under the source paper's analysis protocol: The repertoire analyses used clonotype tree plots, the accumulated frequency of the top 20 clonotypes, and diversity index (DI) and D75 metrics. TCRdb called clones afresh from the public reads with CATT; identical DNA rows were later merged. It is TCRdb's table, rather than the study itself, that gives the V and J calls and clone size. The sample includes around 49,000 delta-chain clones, with roughly 2% observed a single time. The top ten clones comprise about 23% of the sample.

Comment on this clone: Its specific antigen is unknown. The TCRdb record carries a much larger clone's protein, which differs from this DNA's translation at residue 5; a read error is the likely cause, and the protein listed here is the DNA translation.

The source of this sequence is a pool of human donors (malaria-infected and uninfected, not separated). The chain employs TRDV2 and TRDJ1; TRDD3 aligns with 11 central bases. TCRdb lists no J gene, so it was determined here by aligning the DNA to germline. The sequenced material came from gamma-delta T cells from blood. This receptor has the CDR3 CACDAVGSGSRILGDKGADKLIF. The DNA reads TGTGCCTGTGACGCCGTAGGTAGCGGTAGTCGCATACTGGGGGATAAAGGAGCCGATAAACTCATCTTT.